This T cell receptor (beta chain) was identified in a study of blood T cell repertoires in COVID-19. About the study: Acute-phase and convalescent COVID-19 samples originated in the United States, Italy and Spain. T cells, B-cell-depleted T cells, or PBMCs supplied cDNA or gDNA.

Germline loops: CDR1 KGHSH, CDR2 LQKENI. V was pared by 2 bases and J by 0 bases, with 7 bases between. This CDR3 is built from 14 residues. As handled by the study authors: Amplification from reference gene primers served as the basis for estimated nucleated cell counts. Produced via immunoSEQ multiplex PCR; TCRdb's table is partial and in-frame only. V and J calls and clone size are as listed in that table; D and trimming were resolved from the DNA. The data contain approximately 220,000 clones, approximately 91% of them singletons. The chain links TRBV18 to TRBJ1-1, with D perhaps TRBD1 (6 bases). The TCR comes from a man aged 40-49 years with acute or convalescent COVID-19. Sequencing was carried out using peripheral blood. CDR3 coding DNA: TGTGCCAGCTCACCAGGGGGCCTGAACACTGAAGCTTTCTTT. Encoded protein: CASSPGGLNTEAFF.